The 30 T cell receptor beta chains below were found in one sample sequenced in a study of blood T cell repertoires in COVID-19. Sequencing was performed with immunoSEQ multiplex PCR; in TCRdb, only in-frame clones are kept and a portion is missing. The sample has approximately 300,000 clones, around nine tenths seen once. Specimen: peripheral blood. The receptor set was obtained from a woman between 45 and 60 years old with active or convalescent COVID-19.

The genes are TRBV7-8 and TRBJ2-7; 7 bases are shared with TRBD1. The germline CDR1 and CDR2 sequences are SGHVS and FQNEAQ. Trimming cost V 2 bases and J 2 bases; bases outside gene matches: 6. The CDR3 covers 15 residues. CDR3: CASSLRTGEPYEQYF. The CDR3 DNA is TGTGCCAGCAGCTTAAGGACAGGAGAGCCCTACGAGCAGTACTTC.

This chain uses TRBV4-1 with TRBJ1-6, with D hard to call. The germline gives CDR1 MGHRA, CDR2 YSYEKL. This CDR3 has 14 amino acids. The V end was cut by 0 bases, the J end by 7 bases, with 7 bases between. In DNA, the CDR3 is TGCGCCAGCAGCCAAGAACTGATAAATTCACCCCTCCACTTT. Protein: CASSQELINSPLHF.

The chain joins TRBV6-5 to TRBJ2-5; TRBD1 agrees at 9 bases. Germline CDR1 is MNHEY and CDR2 is SVGAGI. After removal of 7 bases from V and 4 bases from J, the junction contained 7 bases not matched to a gene. The CDR3 length is 14 residues. CDR3 coding DNA: TGTGCCAGCAATGGACAGGGGTGGGGAGAGACCCAGTACTTC. Residues: CASNGQGWGETQYF.

The chain is built from TRBV2 and TRBJ1-4, with D unresolved. V shed 7 bases and J shed 5 bases, with 11 bases lying between them. This CDR3 contains 13 residues. The germline CDR1 and CDR2 sequences are SNHLY and FYNNEI. The CDR3 DNA sequence: TGTGCCAGCATACAGTCCATAAATGAAAAACTGTTTTTT. Protein: CASIQSINEKLFF.

CDR3 region: CATSSGDRDTYEQYF. The DNA of the CDR3 is TGTGCCACCAGCAGCGGGGACAGGGATACCTACGAGCAGTACTTC. The chain carries TRBV15 and TRBJ2-7, with 9 bases aligning to TRBD1. The CDR3 loop spans 15 amino acids. CDR1 LNHNV and CDR2 YYDKDF come from the germline V gene (reference sequence). The J segment lost 2 bases and the V segment lost 3 bases, leaving 5 bases of the junction unmatched.

The chain uses TRBV28 and TRBJ2-2; no clear D gene. This CDR3 has 15 residues. Trimming cost V 7 bases and J 4 bases, with 16 bases left between them. Germline V gene sequence: CDR1 MDHEN, CDR2 SYDVKM. CDR3 DNA sequence: TGTGCCAGCACAGGTTCACCTCTCACCACCGGGGAGCTGTTTTTT. Its translation is CASTGSPLTTGELFF.

V gene TRBV18 combines with J gene TRBJ1-1; tentative D call: TRBD1 (5 bases). Trimming stripped 4 bases from V and 3 bases from J, with 9 bases between. Germline lookup yields CDR1 KGHSH and CDR2 LQKENI. This CDR3 comprises 13 residues. The CDR3 nucleotides read TGTGCCAGCTCACGGGACTTGGACACTGAAGCTTTCTTT. Protein sequence: CASSRDLDTEAFF.

The chain has TRBV25-1 and TRBJ1-4; unclear D gene. The V end was cut by 7 bases, the J end by 8 bases, with 11 bases between. This CDR3 has 12 amino acids. Germline V gene data show CDR1 as MGHDK and CDR2 as SYGVNS. CDR3 sequence (DNA): TGTGCCAGCAAATCTACCCCCGAAAAACTGTTTTTT. Translated: CASKSTPEKLFF.

The chain joins TRBV7-8 to TRBJ1-2, with 7 bases lining up with TRBD1. The length of the CDR3 is 13 residues. The germline V gene has CDR1 SGHVS and CDR2 FQNEAQ. The V and J ends lost 4 bases and 4 bases, in that order; junction bases with no gene match: 3. The CDR3 reads CASSSTGVYGYTF. The CDR3 nucleotides are TGTGCCAGCAGCTCCACAGGGGTCTATGGCTACACCTTC. Combining the CDR3 with reference TRBV7-8 and TRBJ1-2 gives the whole variable domain GAGVSQSPRYKVAKRGQDVALRCDPISGHVSLFWYQQALGQGPEFLTYFQNEAQLDKSGLPSDRFFAERPEGSVSTLKIQRTQQEDSAVYLCASSSTGVYGYTFGSGTRLTVV.

The J gene is TRBJ1-2, the V gene TRBV6-5; possible D gene TRBD1, 5 bases. CDR1 and CDR2 (germline): MNHEY, SVGAGI. The CDR3 totals 13 residues. The V and J ends lost 5 bases and 8 bases respectively, with 15 bases between them. The CDR3 DNA sequence: TGTGCCAGCAGTAGAACCCAGGGTCGGGGCTACACCTTC. It yields the protein CASSRTQGRGYTF.

The CDR3 DNA is TGTGCCAGCAGCTTATGGGCTAGCCCAGCGGGGCCCACGGATCTGCAGTATTTT. Its protein is CASSLWASPAGPTDLQYF. The rearrangement uses TRBV7-8 and TRBJ2-3; 7 nucleotides match TRBD2. The CDR3 length is 18 residues. Germline values: CDR1 SGHVS, CDR2 FQNEAQ. Trimming removed 2 bases from V and 11 bases from J; junction bases left unmatched: 22.

This chain connects TRBV10-2 to TRBJ1-1; tentative D call: TRBD1 (5 bases). The CDR3 consists of 15 residues. The germline V gene encodes CDR1 WSHSY and CDR2 SAAADI. V was clipped by 0 bases and J by 4 bases, with 12 bases between them. For the CDR3, the DNA is TGCGCCAGCAGTGAGTCGGCGGGGCGGGGCACTGAAGCTTTCTTT. Amino acids: CASSESAGRGTEAFF.

This chain joins TRBV5-1 and TRBJ2-2; tentatively, D is TRBD1 (5 bases). There are 16 residues in the CDR3. Germline V CDR1 and CDR2: SGHRS, YFSETQ. Trimming left V 2 bases short and J 0 bases short, with 11 bases between. The CDR3 is CASSFDGRANTGELFF. The CDR3 nucleotides read TGCGCCAGCAGCTTCGACGGCAGGGCGAACACCGGGGAGCTGTTTTTT.

In this sample, this clone turned up once. This rearrangement joins TRBV5-5 to TRBJ2-1; 9 bases fit TRBD2. J lost 3 bases, V lost 8 bases, and 6 bases had no gene match. The length of the CDR3 is 14 residues. Germline-derived CDR1 and CDR2 are SGHKS and YYEKEE (reference sequence). This CDR3 is CASRREGFYNEQFF. The CDR3 DNA follows: TGTGCCAGTCGGCGGGAGGGTTTCTACAATGAGCAGTTCTTC.

As regards this clone: In the same sample, other DNA sequences code for this CDR3. The chain recombines TRBV2 with TRBJ1-5; 7 nucleotides match TRBD1. The CDR3 has 13 residues. Germline CDR1 SNHLY, CDR2 FYNNEI. Trimming cost V 5 bases and J 5 bases; bases outside gene matches: 3. CDR3 protein: CASSRDRDQPQHF. CDR3 nucleotide sequence: TGTGCCAGCAGTAGAGACAGGGATCAGCCCCAGCATTTT.

This clone has just a few counts. DNA of the CDR3: TGCGCCAGCAGCTTGGATGGGGGGGTTTTACCCTACGAGCAGTACTTC. Protein product: CASSLDGGVLPYEQYF. The rearrangement uses TRBV5-1 and TRBJ2-7, with 7 bases lining up with TRBD2. Germline V gives CDR1 SGHRS, CDR2 YFSETQ. The CDR3 has 16 amino acids. After removal of 0 bases from V and 2 bases from J, the junction contained 8 bases not matched to a gene.

V usage is TRBV18 and J usage is TRBJ1-5, with 7 bases identical to TRBD1. V dropped 5 bases and J dropped 0; count of bases not matched to a gene: 7. Looked up from germline, CDR1 is KGHSH and CDR2 is LQKENI. The CDR3 covers 16 residues. The CDR3 DNA sequence: TGTGCCAGCTCAGAACAGGGGACCCATAGCAATCAGCCCCAGCATTTT. As protein: CASSEQGTHSNQPQHF.

The gene calls are TRBV24-1 and TRBJ2-5; 10 nucleotides match TRBD2. This CDR3 comprises 19 residues. V dropped 5 bases and J dropped 1; count of bases not matched to a gene: 15. Germline V lookup: CDR1 KGHDR, CDR2 SFDVKD. The CDR3 loop is CATSVPSGGLVPPQETQYF. CDR3 in DNA: TGTGCCACCAGTGTTCCTAGCGGGGGCCTCGTCCCCCCCCAAGAGACCCAGTACTTC.

The CDR3 DNA reads as TGTGCCAGCAGTGAGACAACCCCAGGGGAGGGTACTGAAGCTTTCTTT. Translating gives CASSETTPGEGTEAFF. The chain carries TRBV6-1 and TRBJ1-1; D perhaps matches TRBD1 (6 bases). The CDR3 is 16 amino acids. The germline V and J ends were trimmed by 3 bases and 5 bases, with 19 bases remaining between them. Germline CDR1 MNHNS, CDR2 SASEGT.

The rearrangement joins TRBV19 to TRBJ1-3, with D uncertain. Germline CDR1 is LNHDA and CDR2 is SQIVND (reference sequence). The ends were cut back, 7 bases at V and 0 bases at J, with 10 bases in the middle. This CDR3 has 14 amino acids. The CDR3 protein is CASIDGSSGNTIYF. The CDR3 nucleotides read TGTGCCAGTATTGATGGTAGCTCTGGAAACACCATATATTTT.

Of note for this clone: At one of its ends the junction is not consistent with the germline gene, which may arise from a read error. The DNA for the CDR3 is TGTGCCAGTAGTAACCGGGCGGCGGGCACTGATACGCAGTATTTT. It encodes CASSNRAAGTDTQYF. The V and J genes are TRBV19 and TRBJ2-3; possibly TRBD2 for D (5 bases). From germline, CDR1 is LNHDA and CDR2 SQIVND (reference sequence). The CDR3 runs to 15 residues. The whole variable domain, remainder taken from reference TRBV19 and TRBJ2-3, is DGGITQSPKYLFRKEGQNVTLSCEQNLNHDAMYWYRQDPGQGLRLIYYSQIVNDFQKGDIAEGYSVSREKKESFPLTVTSAQKNPTAFYLCASSNRAAGTDTQYFGPGTRLTVL.

The V gene is TRBV3-1 (or the pseudogene TRBV3-2), the J gene TRBJ2-7; TRBD1 agrees at 8 bases. There are 15 residues in the CDR3. The germline V gene has CDR1 LGHDT and CDR2 YNNKEL (reference sequence). V lost 4 bases to trimming and J lost 4 bases; unmatched junction nucleotides: 9. The DNA for the CDR3 is TGTGCCAGCAGCCCAGGACAGGGTAGTGGGTACGAGCAGTACTTC. Translation: CASSPGQGSGYEQYF.

The genes are TRBV7-2 and TRBJ2-5; unclear D gene. The ends were cut back, 5 bases at V and 4 bases at J, with 11 bases in the middle. The CDR3 sequence is 13 residues long. CDR1 is SGHTA and CDR2 is FQGNSA in the germline V gene. CDR3 amino acids: CASSPTHGETQYF. The CDR3 DNA reads as TGTGCCAGCAGCCCAACGCACGGAGAGACCCAGTACTTC.

The J gene is TRBJ2-2, the V gene TRBV7-2, with D perhaps TRBD1 (5 bases). The V and J ends lost 1 base and 6 bases respectively, with 12 bases between them. Germline CDR1 SGHTA, CDR2 FQGNSA. CDR3 length: 15 amino acids. CDR3 residues: CASSLGGSGPGELFF. CDR3 nucleotide sequence: TGTGCCAGCAGCTTAGGGGGCAGTGGCCCCGGGGAGCTGTTTTTT.

This clone was seen a few times. This sequence joins TRBV7-2 and TRBJ2-1, with D perhaps TRBD2 (6 bases). There are 14 residues in the CDR3. The V end was cut by 5 bases, the J end by 5 bases, with 13 bases between. Germline V CDR1 and CDR2: SGHTA, FQGNSA. In nucleotides, the CDR3 is TGTGCCAGCAGCGTTAGCGGCACCCACAATGAGCAGTTCTTC. Translated, it gives CASSVSGTHNEQFF.

The chain is built from TRBV18 and TRBJ2-6; maybe TRBD1 (6 bases). Trimming left V 3 bases short and J 0 bases short, with 9 bases between. The CDR3 spans 16 residues. Germline-derived CDR1 and CDR2 are KGHSH and LQKENI. The CDR3 DNA reads TGTGCCAGCTCACCCACAGGGATCTCTGGGGCCAACGTCCTGACTTTC. It yields the protein CASSPTGISGANVLTF.

The chain uses TRBV27 and TRBJ2-7; TRBD2 agrees at 9 bases. CDR3 size: 15 residues. Germline-derived CDR1 and CDR2 are MNHEY and SMNVEV (reference sequence). V lost 5 bases to trimming and J lost 6 bases; unmatched junction nucleotides: 11. CDR3 DNA: TGTGCCAGCAGTAACTCGGGACTAGCCCGCTCCGAGCAGTACTTC. Its translation: CASSNSGLARSEQYF.

The chain links TRBV11-2 to TRBJ2-2; TRBD2 matches 7 bases. CDR3 size: 19 residues. V shed 2 bases, J shed 5 bases, and the junction held 17 bases outside the gene matches. Germline values: CDR1 SGHAT, CDR2 FQNNGV. CDR3 DNA: TGTGCCAGCAGCTTAACCCCATGGGTTGCGGGAGTTGGTACCGGGGAGCTGTTTTTT. Protein sequence: CASSLTPWVAGVGTGELFF.

The chain couples TRBV6-6 to TRBJ1-4; 9 nucleotides line up with TRBD1. The CDR3 contains 18 residues. Germline V CDR1 and CDR2: MNHNY, SVGAGI (reference sequence). The V gene end was trimmed by 5 bases and the J gene end by 0 bases; junction bases not matched to a gene: 10. The CDR3: CASSPHWTGVATNEKLFF. CDR3 DNA: TGTGCCAGCAGTCCCCACTGGACAGGGGTGGCAACTAATGAAAAACTGTTTTTT.

The chain uses TRBV13 and TRBJ1-1; D unresolved. Germline assignment: CDR1 PRHDT and CDR2 FYEKMQ (reference sequence). The CDR3 runs to 15 residues. V gave up 0 bases and J gave up 2 bases, with 10 bases separating them. The CDR3 reads CASSLGIQTNTEAFF. In DNA, the CDR3 is TGTGCCAGCAGCTTAGGCATACAGACAAACACTGAAGCTTTCTTT.